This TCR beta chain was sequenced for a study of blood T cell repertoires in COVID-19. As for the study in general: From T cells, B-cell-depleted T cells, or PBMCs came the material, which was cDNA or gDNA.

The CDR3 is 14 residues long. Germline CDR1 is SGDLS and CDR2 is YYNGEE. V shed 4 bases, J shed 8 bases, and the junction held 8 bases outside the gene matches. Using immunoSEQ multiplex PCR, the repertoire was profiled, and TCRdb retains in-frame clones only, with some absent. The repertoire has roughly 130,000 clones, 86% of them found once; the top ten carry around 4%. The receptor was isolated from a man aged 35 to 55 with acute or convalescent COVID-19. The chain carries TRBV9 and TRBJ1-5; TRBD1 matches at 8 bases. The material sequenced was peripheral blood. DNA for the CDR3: TGTGCCAGCAGCCCACAGGGGGGGCGTGAGCCCCAGCATTTT. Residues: CASSPQGGREPQHF.